The TCR beta chain described here comes from a study of T cells in tuberculosis. Chain pairing is unknown; alpha and beta were sequenced separately. The method was immunoSEQ multiplex PCR; TCRdb's version includes in-frame clones alone and lacks a portion of them. The table includes 55,000 to 65,000 clones, 81% detected once. The germline V and J ends were trimmed by 3 bases and 6 bases, with 8 bases remaining between them. Germline V gene sequence: CDR1 SNHLY, CDR2 FYNNEI. This CDR3 is built from 12 residues. Thawed, overnight-rested PBMC were stained with GMM-loaded CD1B tetramer, viability dye and anti-CD3, then sorted. The CD1B tetramers carried C32 glucose monomycolate purified from Rhodococcus equi. Tetramer-sorted PBMC had been CD14 monocyte-depleted before freezing. Approximately 95,000 tetramer-negative cells were sorted from each donor. Study-wide results and limits: Some low-affinity tetramer-binding T cells may be absent from this sample.

Sequencing was carried out using CD1b-GMM tetramer-negative cells sorted from PBMCs. The chain joins TRBV2 to TRBJ1-2; the D gene is possibly TRBD1 (6 bases). This clonotype originated in an adult woman with latent tuberculosis. The CDR3 DNA reads TGTGCCAGCAGTGACCACAGGGATGGCTACACCTTC. This gives the protein CASSDHRDGYTF.